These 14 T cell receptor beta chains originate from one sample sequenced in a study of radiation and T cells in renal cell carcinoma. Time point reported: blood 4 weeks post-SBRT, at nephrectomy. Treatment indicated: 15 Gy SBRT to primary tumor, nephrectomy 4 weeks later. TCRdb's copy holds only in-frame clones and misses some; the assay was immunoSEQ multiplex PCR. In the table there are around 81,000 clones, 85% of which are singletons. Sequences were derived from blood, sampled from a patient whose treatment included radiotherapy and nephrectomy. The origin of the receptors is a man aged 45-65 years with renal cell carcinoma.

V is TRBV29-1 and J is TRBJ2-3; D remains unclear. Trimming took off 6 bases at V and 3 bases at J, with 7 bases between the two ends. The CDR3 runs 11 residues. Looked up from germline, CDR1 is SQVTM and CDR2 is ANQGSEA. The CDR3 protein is CSVSETDTQYF. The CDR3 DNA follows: TGCAGCGTCTCGGAGACAGATACGCAGTATTTT.

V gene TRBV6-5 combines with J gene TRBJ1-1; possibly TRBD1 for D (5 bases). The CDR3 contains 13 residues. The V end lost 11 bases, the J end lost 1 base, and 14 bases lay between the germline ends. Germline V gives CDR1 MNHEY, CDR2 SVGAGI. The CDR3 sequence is CASKLGENTEAFF. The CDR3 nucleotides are TGTGCCTCAAAGCTGGGGGAGAACACTGAAGCTTTCTTT.

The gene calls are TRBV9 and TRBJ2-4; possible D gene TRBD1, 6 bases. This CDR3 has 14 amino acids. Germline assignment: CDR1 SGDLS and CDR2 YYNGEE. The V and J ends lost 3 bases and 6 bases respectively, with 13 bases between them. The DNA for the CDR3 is TGTGCCAGCAGCGCAGGGGATTTGAGAAACATTCAGTACTTC. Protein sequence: CASSAGDLRNIQYF.

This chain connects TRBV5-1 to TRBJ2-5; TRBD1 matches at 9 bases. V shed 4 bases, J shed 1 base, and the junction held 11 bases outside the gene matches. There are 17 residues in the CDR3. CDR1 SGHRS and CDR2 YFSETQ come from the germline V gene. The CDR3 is CASSKDAGTGLQETQYF. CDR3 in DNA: TGCGCCAGCAGCAAGGACGCCGGGACAGGGCTCCAAGAGACCCAGTACTTC.

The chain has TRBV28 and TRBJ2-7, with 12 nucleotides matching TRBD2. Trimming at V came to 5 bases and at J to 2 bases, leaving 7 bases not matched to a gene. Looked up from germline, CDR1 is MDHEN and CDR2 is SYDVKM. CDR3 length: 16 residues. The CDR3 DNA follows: TGTGCCAGCAGTCCTGGGACTAGCGGGCGTGCCTACGAGCAGTACTTC. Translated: CASSPGTSGRAYEQYF.

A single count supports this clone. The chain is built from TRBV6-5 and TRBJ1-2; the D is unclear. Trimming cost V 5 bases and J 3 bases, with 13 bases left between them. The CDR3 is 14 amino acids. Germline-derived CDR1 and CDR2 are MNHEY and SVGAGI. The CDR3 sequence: CASSPLAQDYGYTF. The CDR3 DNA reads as TGTGCCAGCAGTCCACTGGCCCAGGACTATGGCTACACCTTC.

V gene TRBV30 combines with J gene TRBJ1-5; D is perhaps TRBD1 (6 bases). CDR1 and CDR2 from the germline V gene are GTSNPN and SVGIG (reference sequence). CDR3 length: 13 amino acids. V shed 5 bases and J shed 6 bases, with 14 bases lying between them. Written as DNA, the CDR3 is TGTGCCTGGGCGGTTGGGGGCGGTCAGCCCCAGCATTTT. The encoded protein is CAWAVGGGQPQHF.

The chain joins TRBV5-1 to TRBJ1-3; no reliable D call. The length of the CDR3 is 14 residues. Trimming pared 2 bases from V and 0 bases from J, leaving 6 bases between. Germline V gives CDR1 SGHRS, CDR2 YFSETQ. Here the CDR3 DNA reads TGCGCCAGCAGCTTACGCATCTCTGGAAACACCATATATTTT. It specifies CASSLRISGNTIYF.

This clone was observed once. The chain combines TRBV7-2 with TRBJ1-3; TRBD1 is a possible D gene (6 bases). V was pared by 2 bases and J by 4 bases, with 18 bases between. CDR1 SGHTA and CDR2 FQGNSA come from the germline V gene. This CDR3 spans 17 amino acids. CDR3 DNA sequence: TGTGCCAGCAGCTTAATGGGAAACAGGGCGGGGGGAAACACCATATATTTT. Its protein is CASSLMGNRAGGNTIYF.

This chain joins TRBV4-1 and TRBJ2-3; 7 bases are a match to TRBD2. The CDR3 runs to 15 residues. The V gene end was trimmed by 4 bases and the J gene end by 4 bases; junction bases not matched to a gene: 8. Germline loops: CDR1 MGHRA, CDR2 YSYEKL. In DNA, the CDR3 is TGCGCCAGCAGCCCTACTAGCGCCGGACCAGATACGCAGTATTTT. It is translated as CASSPTSAGPDTQYF.

CDR3 in amino acids: CAIRSGGNTEAFF. DNA for the CDR3: TGTGCCATCCGATCCGGGGGAAACACTGAAGCTTTCTTT. The V call is TRBV10-3, the J call TRBJ1-1; D perhaps matches TRBD1 (5 bases). The CDR3 has 13 residues. CDR1 and CDR2 from the germline V gene are ENHRY and SYGVKD. Trimming shortened V by 8 bases and J by 2 bases, and 12 bases separated the two germline ends.

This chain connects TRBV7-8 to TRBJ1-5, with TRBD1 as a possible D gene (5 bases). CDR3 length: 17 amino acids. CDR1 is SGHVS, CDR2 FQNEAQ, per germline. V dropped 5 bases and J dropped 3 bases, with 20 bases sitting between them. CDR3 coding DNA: TGTGCCAGCAGCCCACTACCCGGGCAGGGCTACAATCAGCCCCAGCATTTT. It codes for CASSPLPGQGYNQPQHF.

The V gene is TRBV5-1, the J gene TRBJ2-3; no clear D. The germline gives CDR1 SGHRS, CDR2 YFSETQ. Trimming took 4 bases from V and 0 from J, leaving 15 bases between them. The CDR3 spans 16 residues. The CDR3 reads CASSPRPALSTDTQYF. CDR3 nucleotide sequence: TGCGCCAGCAGCCCCAGGCCCGCCCTTAGCACAGATACGCAGTATTTT.

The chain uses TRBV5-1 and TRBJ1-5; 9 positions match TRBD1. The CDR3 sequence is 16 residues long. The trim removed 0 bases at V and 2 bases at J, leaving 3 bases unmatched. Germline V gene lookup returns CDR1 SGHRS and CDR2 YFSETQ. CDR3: CASSLGDRVGNQPQHF. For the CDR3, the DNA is TGCGCCAGCAGCTTGGGGGACAGGGTGGGCAATCAGCCCCAGCATTTT. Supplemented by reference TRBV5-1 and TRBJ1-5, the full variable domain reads KAGVTQTPRYLIKTRGQQVTLSCSPISGHRSVSWYQQTPGQGLQFLFEYFSETQRNKGNFPGRFSGRQFSNSRSEMNVSTLELGDSALYLCASSLGDRVGNQPQHFGDGTRLSIL.